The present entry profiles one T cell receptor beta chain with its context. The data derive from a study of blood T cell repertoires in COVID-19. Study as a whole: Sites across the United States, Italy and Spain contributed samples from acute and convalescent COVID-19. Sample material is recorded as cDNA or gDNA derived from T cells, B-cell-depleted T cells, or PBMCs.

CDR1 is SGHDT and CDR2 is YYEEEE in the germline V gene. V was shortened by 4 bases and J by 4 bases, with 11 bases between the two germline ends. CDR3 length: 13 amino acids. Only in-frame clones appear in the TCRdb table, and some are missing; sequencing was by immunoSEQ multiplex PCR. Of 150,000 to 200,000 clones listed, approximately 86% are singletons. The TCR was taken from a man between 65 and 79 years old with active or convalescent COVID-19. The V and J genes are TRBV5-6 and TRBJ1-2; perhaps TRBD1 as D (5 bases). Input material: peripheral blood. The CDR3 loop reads CASSPVGPYGYTF. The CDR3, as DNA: TGTGCCAGCAGCCCCGTGGGGCCCTATGGCTACACCTTC.